The T cell receptor (beta chain) described here comes from a study of T cells in Graves' hyperthyroidism and ophthalmopathy. Study-wide points: Expanded thyroid clonotypes (above 0.001) were mostly also found in blood. Ophthalmopathy was model-predicted a median about 7.1 months pre-onset.

The source material, RNA transcripts, was used to amplify TCR beta CDR3 regions. First-round RT-PCR with HTBI primers amplified the TCR CDR3 region. TCRdb analysed the multiplex PCR reads with MiXCR anew, one entry per CDR3 protein. The sample shows about 640,000 distinct CDR3 sequences, 20% of them seen only once. As to this clonotype: The antigen is undetermined. Compared with germline, one end of the junction differs, possibly owing to a read error.

The material sequenced was blood. This clonotype was sampled from a man in his thirties or forties with Graves' ophthalmopathy.

DNA for the CDR3: TGTGACAGCAGTCTCAACACTGGGGGGCTAAATCAGCCCCGGCATTTT. This gives the protein CDSSLNTGGLNQPRHF. The chain links TRBV28 to TRBJ1-5, with a weak D call TRBD1 (6 bases). The CDR3 covers 16 residues. From germline, CDR1 is MDHEN and CDR2 SYDVKM.